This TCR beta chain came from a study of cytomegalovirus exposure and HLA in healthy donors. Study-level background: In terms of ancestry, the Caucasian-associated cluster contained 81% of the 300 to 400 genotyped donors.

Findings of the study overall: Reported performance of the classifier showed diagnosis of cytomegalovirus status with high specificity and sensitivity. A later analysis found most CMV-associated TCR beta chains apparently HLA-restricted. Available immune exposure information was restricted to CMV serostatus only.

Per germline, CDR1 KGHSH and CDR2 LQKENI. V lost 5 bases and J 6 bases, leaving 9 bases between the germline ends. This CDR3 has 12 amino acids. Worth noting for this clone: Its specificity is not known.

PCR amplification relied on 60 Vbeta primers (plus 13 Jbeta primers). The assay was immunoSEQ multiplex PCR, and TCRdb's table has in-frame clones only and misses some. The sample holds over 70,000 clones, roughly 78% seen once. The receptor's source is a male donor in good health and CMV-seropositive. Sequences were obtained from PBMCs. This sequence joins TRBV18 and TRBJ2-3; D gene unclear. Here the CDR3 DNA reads TGTGCCAGCTCAGCACTTCGGGATACGCAGTATTTT. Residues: CASSALRDTQYF.